This T cell receptor (beta chain) was sequenced in a study of OX40 agonist ivuxolimab in advanced cancers. Whole-study context: Ivuxolimab, an agonistic anti-OX40 (CD134) antibody, was given to patients. Study-level findings and limits: CD8+ T cells (on average) carried more expanded clones than CD4+ T cells.

The V end was cut by 0 bases, the J end by 6 bases, with 15 bases between. Germline CDR1 reads MNHEY; CDR2 reads SMNVEV (reference sequence). The CDR3 extends over 16 amino acids. Sequenced by immunoSEQ multiplex PCR; TCRdb stores in-frame clones only, minus some. The sample consists of 65,000 to 70,000 clones, 77% of them appearing once. On this clone: Its antigen is unidentified.

The TCR sequence derives from an adult with an advanced solid tumor such as melanoma, head and neck, liver or kidney cancer. This chain connects TRBV27 to TRBJ2-1; D is undetermined. The sample in question was CD4+ or CD8+ T cells sorted from blood, obtained in a trial of the OX40 agonist ivuxolimab. This chain's CDR3 is CASSLSSGAFLNEQFF. CDR3 nucleotide sequence: TGTGCCAGCAGTTTATCTTCCGGAGCCTTTCTCAATGAGCAGTTCTTC.